One and the same sample provided the 29 T cell receptor beta chains below, sequenced in a study of blood T cells in healthy people across ages. The authors ran a second PCR of roughly 6 to 12 cycles using a sample-barcoded 5' primer and a J-beta primer mix. TCRdb reprocessed the 5' RACE reads via MiXCR and lists one record per CDR3 protein. Of more than 900,000 distinct CDR3 sequences detected, 20% to 25% appear once; the ten largest clones hold around 0.7%. These data are also associated with another study on T cells of mothers and their children.

Sequenced material: blood. The receptors were sampled from a girl aged 2-10 years in good health.

This sequence joins TRBV4-2 and TRBJ2-5; tentative D call: TRBD2 (5 bases). V was shortened by 1 base and J by 11 bases, with 14 bases between the two germline ends. Germline lookup yields CDR1 LGHNA and CDR2 YNFKEQ. The CDR3 contains 13 residues. The chain's CDR3 is CASSQARGNEQYF. CDR3 coding DNA: TGTGCCAGCAGCCAAGCTCGAGGGAATGAGCAGTACTTC.

There are many counts of this clonotype. The chain combines TRBV29-1 with TRBJ1-4; D call uncertain. This CDR3 spans 13 amino acids. Deletions cut 4 bases from V and 0 bases from J, with 6 bases between. CDR1 and CDR2 from the germline V gene are SQVTM and ANQGSEA. The CDR3 region has the DNA TGCAGCGTTGCCGGGGCAACTAATGAAAAACTGTTTTTT. Translation: CSVAGATNEKLFF. Together with reference TRBV29-1 and TRBJ1-4, the CDR3 gives the full variable domain: SAVISQKPSRDICQRGTSLTIQCQVDSQVTMMFWYRQQPGQSLTLIATANQGSEATYESGFVIDKFPISRPNLTFSTLTVSNMSPEDSSIYLCSVAGATNEKLFFGSGTQLSVL.

The chain has TRBV20-1 and TRBJ2-1, with a tentative D call TRBD2 (6 bases). V lost 6 bases, J lost 1 base, and 16 bases lay in between. CDR1 is DFQATT, CDR2 SNEGSKA, per germline (reference sequence). The CDR3 is made up of 15 amino acids. In nucleotides, the CDR3 is TGCAGTGCCTGGCGGGCGGGAAGGTCCTACAATGAGCAGTTCTTC. This translates into CSAWRAGRSYNEQFF.

As concerns this clonotype: A read error may account for a junction end that differs from germline. The V call is TRBV7-2, the J call TRBJ2-5, with TRBD2 matching 16 bases. Germline CDR1 and CDR2: SGHTA and FQGNSA. This CDR3 has 18 residues. This CDR3 is CASSSTGLAGGPEETQYF. The CDR3 nucleotides are TGCGCCAGCAGCTCTACGGGACTAGCGGGAGGGCCGGAAGAGACCCAGTACTTC.

This clonotype was counted between two and nine times. The chain carries TRBV2 and TRBJ2-6, with a possible D match to TRBD1 (5 bases). CDR1 and CDR2 (germline): SNHLY, FYNNEI. The CDR3 extends over 18 amino acids. V was cut by 5 bases and J by 0 bases, with 17 bases left in between. The CDR3 sequence: CASSKQAKGISGANVLTF. In nucleotides, the CDR3 is TGTGCCAGCAGTAAACAAGCTAAGGGGATCTCTGGGGCCAACGTCCTGACTTTC.

This chain uses TRBV10-3 with TRBJ2-3; TRBD2 matches at 11 bases. Germline loops: CDR1 ENHRY, CDR2 SYGVKD. This CDR3 has 15 amino acids. V lost 10 bases to trimming and J lost 0 bases; unmatched junction nucleotides: 6. The CDR3 loop is CASHPSGGSTDTQYF. CDR3 nucleotide sequence: TGTGCCAGCCACCCTAGCGGGGGGAGCACAGATACGCAGTATTTT.

This clonotype was counted only a few times. The genes are TRBV29-1 and TRBJ2-7, with 14 nucleotides matching TRBD2. Germline lookup yields CDR1 SQVTM and CDR2 ANQGSEA. Losses at the gene ends were 7 bases for V and 0 bases for J; bases not matched to a gene: 2. The CDR3 is 14 residues long. CDR3: CSAGTSGSSYEQYF. Here the CDR3 DNA reads TGCAGCGCAGGGACTAGCGGGAGCTCCTACGAGCAGTACTTC.

The chain recombines TRBV7-2 with TRBJ2-1, with no clear D. V was pared by 2 bases and J by 5 bases, with 13 bases between. Germline assignment: CDR1 SGHTA and CDR2 FQGNSA. The CDR3 is 15 residues long. The CDR3 loop reads CASSLTPGENNEQFF. CDR3 coding DNA: TGTGCCAGCAGCTTAACGCCAGGCGAGAACAATGAGCAGTTCTTC.

This chain connects TRBV12-3 or TRBV12-4 to TRBJ1-2; D is uncertain. The V and J ends lost 6 bases and 6 bases respectively, with 17 bases between them. The CDR3 has 14 residues. The CDR3 nucleotides are TGTGCCAGCAGCCAAGGTCTGGGAGGCCATGGCTACACCTTC. As protein: CASSQGLGGHGYTF.

This clonotype has a handful of counts. The chain joins TRBV11-2 to TRBJ1-4; unclear D gene. V lost 5 bases and J lost 0, with 10 bases in between. Germline CDR1 SGHAT, CDR2 FQNNGV. The CDR3 totals 15 residues. CDR3 sequence reads: CASSPRLTTNEKLFF. The CDR3, as DNA: TGTGCCAGCAGCCCAAGACTGACAACTAATGAAAAACTGTTTTTT.

This clonotype has a single count. This sequence joins TRBV28 and TRBJ1-2; D is uncertain. This CDR3 comprises 11 residues. Germline assignment: CDR1 MDHEN and CDR2 SYDVKM. Trimming stripped 5 bases from V and 8 bases from J, with 9 bases between. The CDR3, as DNA: TGTGCCAGCAGTACTGCCTTGGGCTACACCTTC. This gives the protein CASSTALGYTF.

This clonotype was seen only a few times. This chain links TRBV19 with TRBJ2-5; D is undetermined. Per germline, CDR1 LNHDA and CDR2 SQIVND (reference sequence). With 0 bases removed from V and 11 bases from J, the gap between germline ends came to 16 bases. There are 14 residues in the CDR3. The CDR3 is CASSIDLGGNRQYF. The CDR3 bases are TGTGCCAGTAGTATAGATCTCGGTGGGAACCGGCAGTACTTC.

This clonotype was seen a handful of times. The gene calls are TRBV12-5 and TRBJ2-7, with TRBD1 matching 7 bases. This CDR3 contains 17 residues. Trimming cost V 0 bases and J 4 bases; bases outside gene matches: 12. Germline assignment: CDR1 LGHNT and CDR2 FRNRAP. The CDR3 reads CASGLVAFTGDQYEQYF. For the CDR3, the DNA is TGTGCTAGTGGTTTGGTTGCCTTTACAGGGGATCAGTACGAGCAGTACTTC.

This clonotype occurred a few times. The germline gene is not matched at one end of the junction; a read error may be the cause. The chain joins TRBV7-9 to TRBJ2-5; D gene ambiguous. Germline V lookup: CDR1 SEHNR, CDR2 FQNEAQ (reference sequence). The CDR3 totals 16 residues. This CDR3 is CAGSPRWSTRRETQYF. In nucleotides, the CDR3 is TGTGCCGGCAGCCCTAGGTGGAGCACCCGAAGAGAGACCCAGTACTTC.

This clonotype showed up just a few times. The chain is built from TRBV6-1 and TRBJ2-7, with D perhaps being TRBD1 or TRBD2 (5 bases each). V was shortened by 7 bases and J by 7 bases, with 20 bases between the two germline ends. CDR3 length: 14 amino acids. CDR1 is MNHNS and CDR2 is SASEGT in the germline V gene. The CDR3 protein is CASTPGTGIREQYF. CDR3 nucleotides: TGTGCCAGCACCCCCGGGACGGGGATTCGTGAGCAGTACTTC.

This chain links TRBV7-2 with TRBJ2-5, with D possibly matching TRBD2 (6 bases). CDR1 SGHTA and CDR2 FQGNSA come from the germline V gene. The V gene lost 4 bases and the J gene lost 1 base, with 13 bases spanning the gap. This CDR3 has 15 amino acids. The DNA for the CDR3 is TGTGCCAGCAGCTCCCTCGGAGGGATCCAAGAGACCCAGTACTTC. This codes for CASSSLGGIQETQYF.

This chain joins TRBV6-2 or TRBV6-3 and TRBJ2-7; perhaps D is TRBD1 or TRBD2 (5 bases each). V was clipped by 7 bases and J by 7 bases, with 20 bases between them. This CDR3 has 14 amino acids. Germline V gives CDR1 MNHEY, CDR2 SVGEGT. CDR3 loop: CASTQGEGLEEQYF. The CDR3 DNA reads TGTGCCAGCACCCAGGGCGAGGGTTTGGAGGAGCAGTACTTC.

This clonotype showed up just once. V usage is TRBV3-1 and J usage is TRBJ2-7, with D hard to call. CDR3 size: 13 residues. Trimming took 0 bases from V and 6 from J, leaving 9 bases between them. In germline, CDR1 is LGHDT, CDR2 YNNKEL (reference sequence). As DNA, the CDR3 is TGTGCCAGCAGCCAAGATCCCGTTTCCGAGCAGTACTTC. It codes for CASSQDPVSEQYF.

The genes are TRBV29-1 and TRBJ2-1; 9 nucleotides line up with TRBD1. Near its end, the DNA agrees better with TRBJ2-5, so the J call may be wrong. The germline gives CDR1 SQVTM, CDR2 ANQGSEA. This CDR3 region has 12 residues. This CDR3 reads CSAGTGFETQYF. In nucleotides, the CDR3 is TGCAGCGCCGGGACAGGGTTTGAGACCCAGTACTTC.

This clonotype was seen a handful of times. This chain links TRBV7-9 with TRBJ2-7; D call uncertain. V was pared by 4 bases and J by 6 bases, with 19 bases between. The CDR3 length is 15 residues. Germline V lookup: CDR1 SEHNR, CDR2 FQNEAQ (reference sequence). The CDR3 DNA reads TGTGCCAGCAGCTCAGCCTTCGCTCCGGTGGGCGAGCAGTACTTC. It encodes CASSSAFAPVGEQYF. Full variable domain (remainder filled in from reference TRBV7-9 and TRBJ2-7): DTGVSQNPRHKITKRGQNVTFRCDPISEHNRLYWYRQTLGQGPEFLTYFQNEAQLEKSRLLSDRFSAERPKGSFSTLEIQRTEQGDSAMYLCASSSAFAPVGEQYFGPGTRLTVT.

This clonotype was seen more than once but under ten times. This chain links TRBV4-3 with TRBJ2-5; TRBD2 matches 7 bases. The end of the DNA is better explained by TRBJ2-1, so the J call may be wrong. Per the germline V gene, CDR1 is LGHNA and CDR2 is YSLEER. CDR3 length: 15 residues. The CDR3, as DNA: TGCGCCAGCAGCCAAGACGGGTGGGGGGGCAATGAGCAGTTCTTC. This gives the protein CASSQDGWGGNEQFF.

This clonotype turned up a few times. CDR3 region: CASSLGPGQGNNEQFF. CDR3 DNA: TGTGCCAGCAGTTTAGGTCCGGGACAGGGCAACAATGAGCAGTTCTTC. The genes are TRBV12-3 or TRBV12-4 and TRBJ2-1; 9 bases line up with TRBD1. V shed 1 base and J 5 bases; nucleotides not matched to a gene: 6. The CDR3 runs to 16 residues.

This chain joins TRBV4-3 and TRBJ1-2; D gene unclear. The CDR3 has 16 amino acids. Looked up from germline, CDR1 is LGHNA and CDR2 is YSLEER. With 1 base removed from V and 2 bases from J, the gap between germline ends came to 14 bases. Written as DNA, the CDR3 is TGCGCCAGCAGCCAAGGGGGAATGTTTCTAAACTATGGCTACACCTTC. Its protein is CASSQGGMFLNYGYTF.

This chain connects TRBV7-7 to TRBJ2-3; 10 bases are shared with TRBD2. The CDR3 is 17 amino acids. Per germline, CDR1 SSHAT and CDR2 FNYEAQ (reference sequence). The CDR3 protein is CASSAFPGTSAPDTQYF. As DNA, the CDR3 is TGTGCTAGTTCAGCCTTTCCCGGGACTAGCGCTCCAGATACGCAGTATTTT.

This clonotype was found a few times. This chain links TRBV6-5 with TRBJ2-7, with a tentative D call TRBD1 (6 bases). The CDR3 spans 16 residues. Germline values: CDR1 MNHEY, CDR2 SVGAGI. The V gene lost 6 bases and the J gene lost 2 bases, with 20 bases spanning the gap. DNA for the CDR3: TGTGCCAGCAGGGGGACACTCTTCGATATGACCTACGAGCAGTACTTC. Amino acid sequence: CASRGTLFDMTYEQYF.

This clonotype has just a few counts. This chain joins TRBV27 and TRBJ2-7; 9 nucleotides agree with TRBD2. CDR1 and CDR2 (germline): MNHEY, SMNVEV (reference sequence). Trimming removed 0 bases from V and 3 bases from J; junction bases left unmatched: 6. The CDR3 spans 16 residues. This CDR3 reads CASSLSGASGNYEQYF. CDR3 bases: TGTGCCAGCAGTTTATCGGGGGCTAGCGGGAACTACGAGCAGTACTTC.

The rearrangement joins TRBV15 to TRBJ2-1; D gene ambiguous. Germline V CDR1 and CDR2: LNHNV, YYDKDF (reference sequence). V was shortened by 0 bases and J by 4 bases, with 16 bases between the two germline ends. This CDR3 has 17 amino acids. The CDR3: CATSRDDVAAKYNEQFF. As DNA, the CDR3 is TGTGCCACCAGCAGAGATGATGTAGCTGCCAAGTACAATGAGCAGTTCTTC.

The gene calls are TRBV18 and TRBJ2-3, with D possibly matching TRBD2 (5 bases). Trimming took 5 bases from V and 1 from J, leaving 16 bases between them. Germline CDR1 and CDR2: KGHSH and LQKENI. This CDR3 region has 16 residues. CDR3 nucleotide sequence: TGTGCCAGCTCAACGTACGATCGAGCGGGCACAGATACGCAGTATTTT. Translating it yields CASSTYDRAGTDTQYF.

This chain uses TRBV6-5 with TRBJ2-3; no reliable D call. Germline lookup yields CDR1 MNHEY and CDR2 SVGAGI. V was clipped by 8 bases and J by 6 bases, with 15 bases between them. The CDR3 extends over 13 amino acids. CDR3 amino acids: CASSTGSGDTQYF. CDR3 DNA: TGTGCCAGCTCTACCGGATCCGGGGATACGCAGTATTTT.